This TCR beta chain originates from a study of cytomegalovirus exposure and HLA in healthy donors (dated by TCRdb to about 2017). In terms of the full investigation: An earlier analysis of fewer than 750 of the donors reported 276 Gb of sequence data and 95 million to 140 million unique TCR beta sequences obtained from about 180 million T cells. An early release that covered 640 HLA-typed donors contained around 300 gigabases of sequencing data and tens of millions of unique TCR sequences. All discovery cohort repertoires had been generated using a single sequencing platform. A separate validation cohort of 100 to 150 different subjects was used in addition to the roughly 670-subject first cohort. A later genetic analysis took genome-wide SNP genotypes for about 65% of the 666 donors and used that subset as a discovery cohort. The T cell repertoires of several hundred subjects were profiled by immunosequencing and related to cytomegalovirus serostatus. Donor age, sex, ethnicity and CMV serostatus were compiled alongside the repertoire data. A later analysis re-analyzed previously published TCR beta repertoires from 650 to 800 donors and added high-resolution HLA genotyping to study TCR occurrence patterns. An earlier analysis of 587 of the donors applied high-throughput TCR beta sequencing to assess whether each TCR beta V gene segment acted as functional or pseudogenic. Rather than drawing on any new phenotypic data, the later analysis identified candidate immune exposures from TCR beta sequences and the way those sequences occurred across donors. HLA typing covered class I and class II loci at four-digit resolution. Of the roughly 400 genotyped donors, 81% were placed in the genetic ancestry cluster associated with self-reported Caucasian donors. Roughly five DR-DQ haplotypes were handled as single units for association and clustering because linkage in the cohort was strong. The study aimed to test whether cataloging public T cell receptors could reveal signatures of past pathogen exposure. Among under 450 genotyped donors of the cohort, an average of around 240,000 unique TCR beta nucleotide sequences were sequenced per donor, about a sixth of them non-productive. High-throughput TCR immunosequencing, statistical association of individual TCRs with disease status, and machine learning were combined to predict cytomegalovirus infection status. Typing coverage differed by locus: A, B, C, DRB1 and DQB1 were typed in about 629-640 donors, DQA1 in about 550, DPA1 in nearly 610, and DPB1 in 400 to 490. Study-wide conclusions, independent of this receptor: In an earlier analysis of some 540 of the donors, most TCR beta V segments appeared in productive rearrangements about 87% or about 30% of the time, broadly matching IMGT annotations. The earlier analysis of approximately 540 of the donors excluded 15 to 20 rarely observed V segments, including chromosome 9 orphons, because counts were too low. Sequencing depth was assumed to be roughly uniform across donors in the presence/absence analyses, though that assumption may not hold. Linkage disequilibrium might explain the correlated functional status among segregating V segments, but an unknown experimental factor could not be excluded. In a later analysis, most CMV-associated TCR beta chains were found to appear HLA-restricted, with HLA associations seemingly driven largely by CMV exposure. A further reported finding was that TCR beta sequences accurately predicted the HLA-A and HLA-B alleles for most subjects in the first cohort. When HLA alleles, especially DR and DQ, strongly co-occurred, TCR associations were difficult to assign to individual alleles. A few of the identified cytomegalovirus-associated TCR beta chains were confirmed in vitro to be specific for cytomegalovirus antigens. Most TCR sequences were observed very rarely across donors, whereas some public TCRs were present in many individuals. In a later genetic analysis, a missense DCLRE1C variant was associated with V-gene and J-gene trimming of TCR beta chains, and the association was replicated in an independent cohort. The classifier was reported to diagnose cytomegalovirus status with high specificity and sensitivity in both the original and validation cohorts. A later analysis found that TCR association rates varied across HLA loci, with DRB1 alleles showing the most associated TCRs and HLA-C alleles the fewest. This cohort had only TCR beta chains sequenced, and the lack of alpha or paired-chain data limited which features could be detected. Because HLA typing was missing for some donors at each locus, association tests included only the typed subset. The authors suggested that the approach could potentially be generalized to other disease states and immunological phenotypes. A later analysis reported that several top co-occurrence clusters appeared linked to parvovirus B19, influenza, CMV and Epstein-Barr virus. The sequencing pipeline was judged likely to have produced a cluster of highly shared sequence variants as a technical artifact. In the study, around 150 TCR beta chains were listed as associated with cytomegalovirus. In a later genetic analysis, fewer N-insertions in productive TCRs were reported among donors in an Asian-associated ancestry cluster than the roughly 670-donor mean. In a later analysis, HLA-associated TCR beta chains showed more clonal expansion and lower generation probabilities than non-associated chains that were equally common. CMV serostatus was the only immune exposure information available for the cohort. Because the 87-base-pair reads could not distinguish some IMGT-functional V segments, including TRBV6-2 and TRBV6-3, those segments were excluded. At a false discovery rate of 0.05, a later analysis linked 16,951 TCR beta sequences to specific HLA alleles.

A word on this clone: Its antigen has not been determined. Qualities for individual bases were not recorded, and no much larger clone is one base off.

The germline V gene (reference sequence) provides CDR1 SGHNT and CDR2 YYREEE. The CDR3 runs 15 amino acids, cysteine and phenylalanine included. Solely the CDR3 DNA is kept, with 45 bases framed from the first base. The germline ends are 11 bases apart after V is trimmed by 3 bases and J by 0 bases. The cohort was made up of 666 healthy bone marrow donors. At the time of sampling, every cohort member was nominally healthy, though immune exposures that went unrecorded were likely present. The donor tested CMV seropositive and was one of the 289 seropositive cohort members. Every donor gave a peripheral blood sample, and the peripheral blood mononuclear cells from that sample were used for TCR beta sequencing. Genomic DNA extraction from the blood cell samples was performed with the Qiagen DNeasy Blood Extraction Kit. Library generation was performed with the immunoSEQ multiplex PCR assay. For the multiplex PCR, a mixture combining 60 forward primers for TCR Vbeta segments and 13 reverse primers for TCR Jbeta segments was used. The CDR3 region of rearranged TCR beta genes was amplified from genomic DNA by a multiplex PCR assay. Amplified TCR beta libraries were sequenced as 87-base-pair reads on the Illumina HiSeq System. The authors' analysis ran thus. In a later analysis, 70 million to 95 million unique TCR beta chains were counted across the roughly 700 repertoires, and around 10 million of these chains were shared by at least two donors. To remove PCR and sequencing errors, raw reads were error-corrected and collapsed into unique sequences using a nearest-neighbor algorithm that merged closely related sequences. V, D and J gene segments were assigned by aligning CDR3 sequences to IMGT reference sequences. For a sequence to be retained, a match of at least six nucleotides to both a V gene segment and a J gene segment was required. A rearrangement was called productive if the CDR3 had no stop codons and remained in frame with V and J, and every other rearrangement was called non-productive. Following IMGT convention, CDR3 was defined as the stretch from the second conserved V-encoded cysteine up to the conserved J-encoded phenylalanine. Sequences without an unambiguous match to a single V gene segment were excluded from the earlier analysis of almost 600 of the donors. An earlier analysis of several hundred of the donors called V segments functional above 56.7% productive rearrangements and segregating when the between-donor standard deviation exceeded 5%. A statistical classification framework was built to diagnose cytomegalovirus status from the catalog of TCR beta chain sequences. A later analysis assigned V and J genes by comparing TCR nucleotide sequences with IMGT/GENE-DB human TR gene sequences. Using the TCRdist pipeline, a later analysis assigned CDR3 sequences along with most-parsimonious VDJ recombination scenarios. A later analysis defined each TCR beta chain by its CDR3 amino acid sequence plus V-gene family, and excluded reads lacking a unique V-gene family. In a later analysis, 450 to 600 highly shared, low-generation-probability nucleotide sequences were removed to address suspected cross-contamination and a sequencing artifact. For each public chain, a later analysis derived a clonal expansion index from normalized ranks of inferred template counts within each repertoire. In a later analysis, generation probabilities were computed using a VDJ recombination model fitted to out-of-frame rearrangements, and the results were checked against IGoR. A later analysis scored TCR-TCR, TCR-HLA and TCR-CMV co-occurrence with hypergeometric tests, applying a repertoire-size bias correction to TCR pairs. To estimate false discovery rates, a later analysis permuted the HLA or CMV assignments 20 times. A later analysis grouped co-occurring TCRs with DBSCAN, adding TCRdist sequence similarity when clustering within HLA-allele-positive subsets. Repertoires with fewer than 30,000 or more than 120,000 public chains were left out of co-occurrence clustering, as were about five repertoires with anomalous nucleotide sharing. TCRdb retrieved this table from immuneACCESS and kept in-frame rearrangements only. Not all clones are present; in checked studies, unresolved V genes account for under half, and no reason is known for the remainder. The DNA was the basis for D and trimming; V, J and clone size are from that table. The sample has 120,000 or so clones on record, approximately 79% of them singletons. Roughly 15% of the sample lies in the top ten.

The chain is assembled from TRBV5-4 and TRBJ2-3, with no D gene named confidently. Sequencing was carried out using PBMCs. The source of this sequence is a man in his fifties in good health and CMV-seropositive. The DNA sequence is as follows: TGTGCCAGCAGCTGGCTAGGTGCGAGCACAGATACGCAGTATTTT. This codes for CASSWLGASTDTQYF. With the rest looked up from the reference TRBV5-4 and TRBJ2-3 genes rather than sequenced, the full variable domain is ETGVTQSPTHLIKTRGQQVTLRCSSQSGHNTVSWYQQALGQGPQFIFQYYREEENGRGNFPPRFSGLQFPNYSSELNVNALELDDSALYLCASSWLGASTDTQYFGPGTRLTVL.